This is a list of T cell receptor beta chains from one sample in a study of blood T cell repertoires in COVID-19. Method: immunoSEQ multiplex PCR; TCRdb's copy keeps in-frame clones and lacks some. Counted here are 150,000 to 200,000 clones, 82% occurring once; the ten biggest clones make up more than 9.5%. The material sequenced was PBMCs or T cells enriched from blood (not recorded which). The receptors come from a man between 50 and 59 years old who had recovered from COVID-19. The CDR3 runs from the conserved cysteine through the conserved F or W. A D gene is named only where the DNA matches it firmly. Clone size, where shown, is once, few, many, or a class for clones that have expanded.

J gene: TRBJ2-3
clone size: NA
D gene: TRBD1
V gene: TRBV3-1/TRBV3-2
CDR3 protein: CASSQLARTGEDTQYF
CDR3 DNA: TGTGCCAGCAGCCAATTGGCCAGGACAGGGGAAGATACGCAGTATTTT

J gene: TRBJ2-3
clone size: NA
D gene: TRBD2
V gene: TRBV20-1
CDR3 protein: CSAVAGDTQYF
CDR3 DNA: TGCAGTGCTGTAGCGGGAGATACGCAGTATTTT

J gene: TRBJ2-2
clone size: NA
D gene: TRBD1
V gene: TRBV3-1/TRBV3-2
CDR3 protein: CASSFRSPGQANTGELFF
CDR3 DNA: TGTGCCAGCAGCTTCAGATCGCCGGGACAGGCGAACACCGGGGAGCTGTTTTTT

J gene: TRBJ2-1
clone size: once
D gene: NA
V gene: TRBV5-1
CDR3 protein: CASSFRNEQFF
CDR3 DNA: TGCGCCAGCAGCTTTCGCAATGAGCAGTTCTTC

J gene: TRBJ1-1
clone size: NA
D gene: TRBD1
V gene: TRBV28
CDR3 protein: CASSLLAGGNTEAFF
CDR3 DNA: TGTGCCAGCAGTTTATTGGCAGGGGGCAACACTGAAGCTTTCTTT

J gene: TRBJ1-2
clone size: NA
D gene: NA
V gene: TRBV27
CDR3 protein: CASSFRDTILYGYTF
CDR3 DNA: TGTGCCAGCAGTTTCCGGGACACCATCCTCTATGGCTACACCTTC

J gene: TRBJ2-4
clone size: NA
D gene: TRBD1
V gene: TRBV10-1
CDR3 protein: CASSERDRVTKNIQYF
CDR3 DNA: TGCGCCAGCAGTGAGAGGGACAGGGTAACCAAAAACATTCAGTACTTC

J gene: TRBJ1-2
clone size: NA
D gene: TRBD1
V gene: TRBV3-1/TRBV3-2
CDR3 protein: CASSQDSIGQGVPYGYTF
CDR3 DNA: TGTGCCAGCAGCCAAGATAGCATCGGACAGGGTGTCCCCTATGGCTACACCTTC

J gene: TRBJ1-5
clone size: NA
D gene: TRBD1
V gene: TRBV4-2
CDR3 protein: CASSTGQEGNQPQHF
CDR3 DNA: TGTGCCAGCAGCACCGGACAGGAAGGGAATCAGCCCCAGCATTTT

J gene: TRBJ1-6
clone size: once
D gene: NA
V gene: TRBV28
CDR3 protein: CASRRSSPLHF
CDR3 DNA: TGTGCCAGCAGGCGCTCTTCACCCCTCCACTTT

J gene: TRBJ2-5
clone size: once
D gene: NA
V gene: TRBV10-1
CDR3 protein: CASSDGPTEETQYF
CDR3 DNA: TGCGCCAGCAGTGATGGGCCGACCGAAGAGACCCAGTACTTC

J gene: TRBJ2-7
clone size: NA
D gene: NA
V gene: TRBV28
CDR3 protein: CASIQSPGYSEQYF
CDR3 DNA: TGTGCCAGCATCCAAAGTCCAGGGTACAGCGAGCAGTACTTC

J gene: TRBJ2-1
clone size: NA
D gene: TRBD1
V gene: TRBV12-5
CDR3 protein: CASGLRQGSDNEQFF
CDR3 DNA: TGTGCTAGTGGTTTGAGACAGGGTTCGGACAATGAGCAGTTCTTC

J gene: TRBJ2-7
clone size: NA
D gene: NA
V gene: TRBV12-3/TRBV12-4
CDR3 protein: CASSLGARYEQYF
CDR3 DNA: TGTGCCAGCAGTTTGGGGGCTAGGTACGAGCAGTACTTC

J gene: TRBJ1-1
clone size: NA
D gene: TRBD1
V gene: TRBV20-1
CDR3 protein: CSASQGQGAAFF
CDR3 DNA: TGCAGTGCTAGTCAAGGACAGGGCGCAGCTTTCTTT

J gene: TRBJ2-1
clone size: NA
D gene: NA
V gene: TRBV6-5
CDR3 protein: CASSRGNRQYNEQFF
CDR3 DNA: TGTGCCAGCAGCCGGGGGAATAGACAATACAATGAGCAGTTCTTC

J gene: TRBJ1-1
clone size: few
D gene: NA
V gene: TRBV7-3
CDR3 protein: CASSRGGDTEAFF
CDR3 DNA: TGTGCCAGCAGCAGAGGGGGGGACACTGAAGCTTTCTTT

J gene: TRBJ2-1
clone size: NA
D gene: NA
V gene: TRBV4-2
CDR3 protein: CASSRAGGRPIQFF
CDR3 DNA: TGTGCCAGCAGCCGAGCCGGGGGAAGGCCCATACAGTTCTTC

J gene: TRBJ1-6
clone size: NA
D gene: NA
V gene: TRBV4-1
CDR3 protein: CASSQVGARNSPLHF
CDR3 DNA: TGCGCCAGCAGCCAAGTCGGCGCCAGGAATTCACCCCTCCACTTT

J gene: TRBJ2-7
clone size: few
D gene: TRBD1
V gene: TRBV5-1
CDR3 protein: CASTRDSTTYEQYF
CDR3 DNA: TGCGCCAGCACCCGGGACAGCACAACCTACGAGCAGTACTTC

J gene: TRBJ2-1
clone size: NA
D gene: NA
V gene: TRBV3-1/TRBV3-2
CDR3 protein: CASSQDFRRGNEQFF
CDR3 DNA: TGTGCCAGCAGCCAAGATTTCAGGAGGGGCAATGAGCAGTTCTTC

J gene: TRBJ2-1
clone size: NA
D gene: NA
V gene: TRBV24-1
CDR3 protein: CATSDRTVDNEQFF
CDR3 DNA: TGTGCCACCAGTGATAGGACAGTGGACAATGAGCAGTTCTTC

J gene: TRBJ2-7
clone size: NA
D gene: NA
V gene: TRBV19
CDR3 protein: CASSIGQRAYEQYF
CDR3 DNA: TGTGCCAGTAGTATAGGACAGCGGGCCTACGAGCAGTACTTC

J gene: TRBJ1-1
clone size: NA
D gene: NA
V gene: TRBV6-4
CDR3 protein: CASRDNTENTEAFF
CDR3 DNA: TGTGCCAGCAGGGACAATACAGAGAACACTGAAGCTTTCTTT

J gene: TRBJ1-2
clone size: NA
D gene: TRBD1
V gene: TRBV29-1
CDR3 protein: CSVGIDSGGGQGIGYTF
CDR3 DNA: TGCAGCGTTGGTATTGACAGCGGTGGGGGACAGGGGATTGGCTACACCTTC

J gene: TRBJ2-1
clone size: NA
D gene: NA
V gene: TRBV29-1
CDR3 protein: CSVEPRDSGFYNEQFF
CDR3 DNA: TGCAGCGTTGAACCCCGAGACAGTGGTTTTTACAATGAGCAGTTCTTC

J gene: TRBJ2-1
clone size: once
D gene: TRBD2
V gene: TRBV7-2
CDR3 protein: CASSYSGGAYNEQFF
CDR3 DNA: TGTGCCAGCAGCTACAGCGGGGGGGCCTACAATGAGCAGTTCTTC

J gene: TRBJ2-3
clone size: NA
D gene: NA
V gene: TRBV4-1
CDR3 protein: CASSHPGTLTDTQYF
CDR3 DNA: TGCGCCAGCAGCCACCCCGGGACTCTCACAGATACGCAGTATTTT

J gene: TRBJ1-5
clone size: NA
D gene: TRBD1
V gene: TRBV11-2
CDR3 protein: CASSEQGTRQPQHF
CDR3 DNA: TGTGCCAGCAGCGAACAGGGGACCAGACAGCCCCAGCATTTT

J gene: TRBJ2-2
clone size: NA
D gene: NA
V gene: TRBV27
CDR3 protein: CASSLVFYGELFF
CDR3 DNA: TGTGCCAGCAGTTTAGTATTTTACGGGGAGCTGTTTTTT

J gene: TRBJ1-1
clone size: NA
D gene: NA
V gene: TRBV10-1
CDR3 protein: CASSESTETDMNTEAFF
CDR3 DNA: TGCGCCAGCAGTGAGTCGACAGAGACAGACATGAACACTGAAGCTTTCTTT

J gene: TRBJ1-1
clone size: NA
D gene: NA
V gene: TRBV11-2
CDR3 protein: CASTKRWDTEAFF
CDR3 DNA: TGTGCCAGCACCAAGCGGTGGGACACTGAAGCTTTCTTT

J gene: TRBJ2-1
clone size: NA
D gene: NA
V gene: TRBV12-5
CDR3 protein: CASGLSGGLFNEQFF
CDR3 DNA: TGTGCTAGTGGTTTGTCAGGTGGACTATTCAATGAGCAGTTCTTC

J gene: TRBJ2-7
clone size: NA
D gene: NA
V gene: TRBV6-5
CDR3 protein: CATREGVGDEQYF
CDR3 DNA: TGTGCCACCCGAGAAGGGGTAGGTGACGAGCAGTACTTC

J gene: TRBJ2-2
clone size: NA
D gene: TRBD1
V gene: TRBV5-1
CDR3 protein: CASSPGTGVVGTGELFF
CDR3 DNA: TGCGCCAGCAGCCCCGGGACAGGGGTCGTCGGCACCGGGGAGCTGTTTTTT

J gene: TRBJ2-2
clone size: NA
D gene: NA
V gene: TRBV9
CDR3 protein: CASSGGQGGGELFF
CDR3 DNA: TGTGCCAGCAGCGGAGGTCAGGGGGGCGGGGAGCTGTTTTTT

J gene: TRBJ2-7
clone size: NA
D gene: TRBD2
V gene: TRBV9
CDR3 protein: CASSVDAGGTYEQYF
CDR3 DNA: TGTGCCAGCAGCGTAGATGCGGGGGGTACCTACGAGCAGTACTTC

J gene: TRBJ1-1
clone size: NA
D gene: NA
V gene: TRBV5-1
CDR3 protein: CASSLVTGKAFF
CDR3 DNA: TGCGCCAGCAGCTTGGTAACGGGGAAAGCTTTCTTT

J gene: TRBJ2-3
clone size: NA
D gene: NA
V gene: TRBV15
CDR3 protein: CATSMTTPSTDTQYF
CDR3 DNA: TGTGCCACCAGCATGACAACTCCTAGCACAGATACGCAGTATTTT

J gene: TRBJ1-3
clone size: NA
D gene: TRBD1
V gene: TRBV15
CDR3 protein: CATSKDRSAPGNTIYF
CDR3 DNA: TGTGCCACCAGCAAGGACAGGTCGGCGCCTGGAAACACCATATATTTT

J gene: TRBJ2-7
clone size: NA
D gene: TRBD2
V gene: TRBV3-1/TRBV3-2
CDR3 protein: CASRPTGTTYEQYF
CDR3 DNA: TGTGCCAGCAGGCCTACCGGGACTACCTACGAGCAGTACTTC

J gene: TRBJ1-2
clone size: NA
D gene: TRBD1
V gene: TRBV19
CDR3 protein: CASSRDREYGYTF
CDR3 DNA: TGTGCCAGTAGTAGGGACAGGGAGTATGGCTACACCTTC

J gene: TRBJ1-2
clone size: NA
D gene: TRBD1
V gene: TRBV5-6
CDR3 protein: CASSPVPILQGAEGYTF
CDR3 DNA: TGTGCCAGCAGCCCCGTTCCCATTCTACAGGGGGCGGAGGGCTACACCTTC

J gene: TRBJ1-1
clone size: many
D gene: NA
V gene: TRBV6-1
CDR3 protein: CASSELGGLTAFF
CDR3 DNA: TGTGCCAGCAGTGAATTGGGGGGTCTGACGGCTTTCTTT

J gene: TRBJ2-7
clone size: once
D gene: NA
V gene: TRBV7-9
CDR3 protein: CASSPIQGLAHYEQYF
CDR3 DNA: TGTGCCAGCAGCCCTATACAGGGTTTGGCTCACTACGAGCAGTACTTC

J gene: TRBJ2-1
clone size: few
D gene: TRBD2
V gene: TRBV18
CDR3 protein: CASSPPELATNEQFF
CDR3 DNA: TGTGCCAGCTCACCACCGGAACTAGCGACGAATGAGCAGTTCTTC

J gene: TRBJ2-7
clone size: once
D gene: TRBD1
V gene: TRBV6-5
CDR3 protein: CASSTPGQGHEQYF
CDR3 DNA: TGTGCCAGCAGTACTCCGGGACAGGGGCACGAGCAGTACTTC

J gene: TRBJ1-1
clone size: NA
D gene: TRBD1
V gene: TRBV19
CDR3 protein: CASQVQGAPEVTEAFF
CDR3 DNA: TGTGCCAGCCAGGTACAGGGGGCGCCTGAGGTCACTGAAGCTTTCTTT

J gene: TRBJ2-7
clone size: NA
D gene: NA
V gene: TRBV24-1
CDR3 protein: CATSDLKGGSYEQYF
CDR3 DNA: TGTGCCACCAGTGATTTGAAAGGGGGTTCCTACGAGCAGTACTTC

J gene: TRBJ2-2
clone size: NA
D gene: NA
V gene: TRBV7-3
CDR3 protein: CASSLNRNTGELFF
CDR3 DNA: TGTGCCAGCAGCTTGAACAGAAACACCGGGGAGCTGTTTTTT

J gene: TRBJ2-2
clone size: NA
D gene: TRBD2
V gene: TRBV2
CDR3 protein: CASSGRAGETGELFF
CDR3 DNA: TGTGCCAGCAGTGGTAGAGCGGGAGAAACCGGGGAGCTGTTTTTT

J gene: TRBJ2-3
clone size: NA
D gene: TRBD1
V gene: TRBV24-1
CDR3 protein: CATREGQGAGDTQYF
CDR3 DNA: TGTGCCACCAGGGAGGGACAGGGGGCAGGAGATACGCAGTATTTT

J gene: TRBJ2-1
clone size: NA
D gene: NA
V gene: TRBV5-1
CDR3 protein: CASSLAGSNEQFF
CDR3 DNA: TGCGCCAGCAGCTTGGCCGGGAGTAATGAGCAGTTCTTC

J gene: TRBJ1-6
clone size: NA
D gene: NA
V gene: TRBV30
CDR3 protein: CARGIRDSSYNSPLHF
CDR3 DNA: TGTGCCCGCGGGATTCGAGACAGCTCCTATAATTCACCCCTCCACTTT

J gene: TRBJ1-2
clone size: NA
D gene: NA
V gene: TRBV4-1
CDR3 protein: CASSQAAFGGYTF
CDR3 DNA: TGCGCCAGCAGCCAAGCCGCCTTCGGGGGCTACACCTTC

J gene: TRBJ2-3
clone size: NA
D gene: NA
V gene: TRBV7-2
CDR3 protein: CASSRFGSTDTQYF
CDR3 DNA: TGTGCCAGCAGCCGCTTCGGGAGCACAGATACGCAGTATTTT

J gene: TRBJ2-3
clone size: NA
D gene: NA
V gene: TRBV11-2
CDR3 protein: CASSSYDSGTDTQYF
CDR3 DNA: TGTGCCAGCAGCTCATACGATAGCGGCACAGATACGCAGTATTTT

J gene: TRBJ1-1
clone size: NA
D gene: NA
V gene: TRBV7-3
CDR3 protein: CASSEGAANTEAFF
CDR3 DNA: TGTGCCAGCAGCGAAGGTGCGGCGAACACTGAAGCTTTCTTT

J gene: TRBJ1-1
clone size: once
D gene: TRBD1
V gene: TRBV12-3/TRBV12-4
CDR3 protein: CASTDRMNTEAFF
CDR3 DNA: TGTGCCAGCACGGACAGGATGAACACTGAAGCTTTCTTT